This T cell receptor beta chain was identified during a study of blood T cell repertoires in COVID-19. V lost 3 bases and J 4 bases, leaving 18 bases between the germline ends. This CDR3 comprises 16 residues. This table comes from immunoSEQ multiplex PCR, and its TCRdb copy is limited to in-frame clones, with some not included. The sample carries 150,000 or so clones, 60% to 80% recorded once. The sequence was obtained from a woman aged 45-65 years who had recovered from COVID-19. The chain combines TRBV23-1 with TRBJ1-1, with a possible D match to TRBD1 (5 bases). TRBV23-1 is treated as an ORF (open reading frame) with a function not yet certain. Material for sequencing was PBMCs or T cells enriched from blood (not recorded which). The CDR3 coding sequence is TGCGCCAGCAGTCAGGGCTTTAGGGGTGTCGGCACTGAAGCTTTCTTT. Its protein product is CASSQGFRGVGTEAFF.